This TCR beta chain originates from a study of CD4 and CD8 cells across lung adenocarcinoma regions. From the PCR reads, TCRdb called clonotypes with MiXCR, one entry per CDR3 protein. The table has over 15,000 distinct CDR3 sequences, about half seen once; the top ten hold around 54%. There are a few counts of this clonotype. The V gene lost 5 bases and the J gene lost 0 bases, with 2 bases spanning the gap. The CDR3 spans 13 residues. Samples came from patients with localized non-small cell lung adenocarcinoma. The source of this sequence is a female donor with lung adenocarcinoma. The CD4 and CD8 labels of this study may be unreliable. Sequenced: CD8+ T cells from the center of a lung tumor. V gene TRBV12-3 or TRBV12-4 combines with J gene TRBJ2-6; D remains unclear. The CDR3 region is CASSRSGANVLTF. CDR3 bases: TGTGCCAGCAGTCGCTCTGGGGCCAACGTCCTGACTTTC.